The 31 T cell receptor beta chains below all came from one sample that was sequenced in a study of blood T cell repertoires in COVID-19. Profiling relied on immunoSEQ multiplex PCR, and the TCRdb table lists in-frame clones only, not all of them. The sample records 350,000 or so clones, about 90% being singletons. The specimen sequenced was PBMCs or T cells enriched from blood (not recorded which). All receptors derive from a woman aged 25 to 39 who had been exposed to COVID-19.

This rearrangement joins TRBV5-1 to TRBJ2-3, with D tentatively TRBD2 (6 bases). This CDR3 region has 17 residues. The ends were cut back, 0 bases at V and 4 bases at J, with 18 bases in the middle. The germline V gene has CDR1 SGHRS and CDR2 YFSETQ. The CDR3 loop reads CASSLAQGGNRADTQYF. CDR3 sequence (DNA): TGCGCCAGCAGCTTGGCCCAGGGCGGGAATCGGGCAGATACGCAGTATTTT.

J is TRBJ2-1 and V is TRBV5-4, with a weak D call TRBD1 (5 bases). V was shortened by 0 bases and J by 14 bases, with 12 bases between the two germline ends. CDR3 length: 12 residues. The V gene's germline CDR1 is SGHNT and CDR2 YYREEE (reference sequence). The CDR3 nucleotides read TGTGCCAGCAGCTTGGTAGACAGCCATAAGTTCTTC. It yields the protein CASSLVDSHKFF.

The J gene is TRBJ2-1, the V gene TRBV28; 15 bases fit TRBD2. J was trimmed by 9 bases and V by 4 bases; bases with no gene match: 4. This CDR3 has 15 amino acids. Germline lookup yields CDR1 MDHEN and CDR2 SYDVKM. CDR3 amino acids: CASSWTSGRAREQFF. The CDR3 nucleotides are TGTGCCAGCAGTTGGACTAGCGGGAGGGCCCGTGAGCAGTTCTTC.

In the case of this clone: Other DNA sequences in the sample encode the same CDR3. The chain uses TRBV5-1 and TRBJ1-6; possibly TRBD1 for D (5 bases). The CDR3 loop spans 14 amino acids. CDR1 is SGHRS, CDR2 YFSETQ, per germline. Trimming took off 0 bases at V and 7 bases at J, with 8 bases between the two ends. CDR3 in DNA: TGCGCCAGCAGCTTGGGGCAGGGAAATTCACCCCTCCACTTT. This encodes CASSLGQGNSPLHF.

The table lists this clone with a few counts. V and J are TRBV29-1 and TRBJ2-7; 10 nucleotides line up with TRBD1. J gave up 6 bases and V 6 bases, and 11 bases lay outside the gene matches. Germline V gene data show CDR1 as SQVTM and CDR2 as ANQGSEA. The CDR3 sequence is 14 residues long. The CDR3 protein is CSVERVTGGSEQYF. DNA of the CDR3: TGCAGCGTCGAGCGTGTGACAGGGGGCTCCGAGCAGTACTTC.

This clone was recorded once. The V call is TRBV12-5, the J call TRBJ2-7; 8 bases are shared with TRBD1. The CDR3 has 15 residues. Germline-derived CDR1 and CDR2 are LGHNT and FRNRAP. V lost 1 base to trimming and J lost 9 bases; unmatched junction nucleotides: 11. The CDR3 DNA reads as TGTGCTAGTGGTTTGGCCCAGACAGGGGCTCTGGGGCAGTACTTC. Translating gives CASGLAQTGALGQYF.

The rearrangement joins TRBV3-1 (or the pseudogene TRBV3-2) to TRBJ2-1; TRBD2 matches at 14 bases. V was pared by 0 bases and J by 4 bases, with 5 bases of the junction left unmatched. From germline, CDR1 is LGHDT and CDR2 YNNKEL (reference sequence). This CDR3 spans 18 amino acids. The CDR3 DNA reads TGTGCCAGCAGCCAAGAAGGTGGGACTAGCGGGAGATACAATGAGCAGTTCTTC. Translated: CASSQEGGTSGRYNEQFF.

This clone showed up just a few times. The rearrangement joins TRBV12-3 or TRBV12-4 to TRBJ2-1; D not certain. Trimming left V 5 bases short and J 10 bases short, with 9 bases between. CDR3 size: 11 residues. CDR3 DNA: TGTGCCAGCAGTCCGTTGTTCGAGCAGTTCTTC. It yields the protein CASSPLFEQFF.

A remark on this clone: The same CDR3 can be traced to other DNA sequences in this sample. The chain uses TRBV6-5 and TRBJ1-5, with 7 bases identical to TRBD1. Germline values: CDR1 MNHEY, CDR2 SVGAGI. Unmatched junction bases numbered 2, after V lost 4 bases and J lost 2 bases. The CDR3 extends over 14 amino acids. CDR3 in DNA: TGTGCCAGCAGTTCTACAGGGGGCAATCAGCCCCAGCATTTT. This codes for CASSSTGGNQPQHF.

This chain joins TRBV5-1 and TRBJ1-3; D gene uncertain. V was shortened by 0 bases and J by 0 bases, with 4 bases between the two germline ends. CDR3 size: 14 residues. Germline V gene data show CDR1 as SGHRS and CDR2 as YFSETQ. The CDR3 region is CASSLVASGNTIYF. Written as DNA, the CDR3 is TGCGCCAGCAGCTTGGTGGCCTCTGGAAACACCATATATTTT. Using reference TRBV5-1 and TRBJ1-3 for the parts outside the CDR3, the full variable domain is KAGVTQTPRYLIKTRGQQVTLSCSPISGHRSVSWYQQTPGQGLQFLFEYFSETQRNKGNFPGRFSGRQFSNSRSEMNVSTLELGDSALYLCASSLVASGNTIYFGEGSWLTVV.

This clone was seen a few times. V is TRBV13 and J is TRBJ2-7, with TRBD2 as a possible D gene (6 bases). Germline V gives CDR1 PRHDT, CDR2 FYEKMQ (reference sequence). The CDR3 totals 14 residues. Trimming took 0 bases from V and 2 from J, leaving 8 bases between them. The DNA of the CDR3 is TGTGCCAGCAGCTTAGGCGGGAGCCCCTACGAGCAGTACTTC. Translated, it gives CASSLGGSPYEQYF.

CDR3 in DNA: TGTGCCAGCAGCTTGGGACAGAGATCCTACGAGCAGTACTTC. It translates to CASSLGQRSYEQYF. This rearrangement joins TRBV5-6 to TRBJ2-7, with TRBD1 as a possible D gene (5 bases). There are 14 residues in the CDR3. V lost 0 bases and J 1 base, leaving 8 bases between the germline ends. Germline CDR1 and CDR2: SGHDT and YYEEEE.

The rearrangement joins TRBV11-2 to TRBJ1-3; possibly TRBD1 for D (5 bases). CDR3 size: 14 residues. V was cut by 2 bases and J by 2 bases, with 7 bases left in between. CDR1 SGHAT and CDR2 FQNNGV come from the germline V gene. CDR3 coding DNA: TGTGCCAGCAGCTTACAGGGCCCTGGAAACACCATATATTTT. Protein: CASSLQGPGNTIYF. The whole variable domain, filled in from reference TRBV11-2 and TRBJ1-3, reads EAGVAQSPRYKIIEKRQSVAFWCNPISGHATLYWYQQILGQGPKLLIQFQNNGVVDDSQLPKDRFSAERLKGVDSTLKIQPAKLEDSAVYLCASSLQGPGNTIYFGEGSWLTVV.

CDR3 in amino acids: CASSLRLAGGPVNNEQFF. CDR3 bases: TGCGCCAGCAGCTTGCGGCTAGCGGGAGGGCCAGTAAACAATGAGCAGTTCTTC. The chain recombines TRBV5-1 with TRBJ2-1, with 12 nucleotides matching TRBD2. CDR1 and CDR2 (germline): SGHRS, YFSETQ. The junction had 10 bases not matched to a gene; V was cut back by 1 base and J by 5 bases. This CDR3 contains 18 residues.

This clone was seen more than once but under ten times. This sequence joins TRBV19 and TRBJ2-7; TRBD1 aligns across 10 bases. V was pared by 6 bases and J by 2 bases, with 4 bases of the junction left unmatched. Germline V gene data show CDR1 as LNHDA and CDR2 as SQIVND (reference sequence). This CDR3 contains 14 residues. CDR3 sequence: CASSRQGATYEQYF. The CDR3 coding sequence is TGTGCCAGTAGCCGACAGGGGGCTACCTACGAGCAGTACTTC.

The rearrangement links TRBV7-3 to TRBJ2-5; 9 bases are shared with TRBD1. V lost 5 bases and J lost 7; bases outside the gene matches: 17. CDR3 length equals 17 residues. Looked up from germline, CDR1 is SGHTA and CDR2 is FQGTGA. DNA of the CDR3: TGTGCCAGCAGCATCGGCGGGGACAGGGCTGCAAGGGGGACCCAGTACTTC. This gives the protein CASSIGGDRAARGTQYF. Filled out from reference TRBV7-3 and TRBJ2-5, the complete variable domain reads GAGVSQTPSNKVTEKGKYVELRCDPISGHTALYWYRQSLGQGPEFLIYFQGTGAADDSGLPNDRFFAVRPEGSVSTLKIQRTERGDSAVYLCASSIGGDRAARGTQYFGPGTRLLVL.

CDR3 nucleotides: TGTGCCAGCAGCCAAGATAGAGGGACAGTGAGTAGCACAGATACGCAGTATTTT. This gives the protein CASSQDRGTVSSTDTQYF. The chain recombines TRBV14 with TRBJ2-3; 7 bases fit TRBD1. J was trimmed by 0 bases and V by 0 bases; bases with no gene match: 9. The CDR3 consists of 18 residues. Germline V lookup: CDR1 SGHDN, CDR2 FVKESK.

The V gene is TRBV19, the J gene TRBJ1-5; TRBD1 matches 10 bases. J gave up 2 bases and V 9 bases, and 16 bases lay outside the gene matches. Germline CDR1 and CDR2: LNHDA and SQIVND (reference sequence). The CDR3 totals 18 residues. The CDR3 DNA sequence: TGTGCCAGGACCTGGGACAGGGGATATATAATTCGCAATCAGCCCCAGCATTTT. It translates to CARTWDRGYIIRNQPQHF.

The V and J genes are TRBV6-5 and TRBJ1-2; D remains ambiguous. The CDR3 totals 14 residues. From germline, CDR1 is MNHEY and CDR2 SVGAGI. V lost 6 bases to trimming and J lost 4 bases, with 15 bases between them. The CDR3 DNA reads TGTGCCAGCAGATGGGGAGGGTCCGGCTATGGCTACACCTTC. Protein: CASRWGGSGYGYTF.

This clone was observed a handful of times. The chain has TRBV5-1 and TRBJ1-1, with 12 bases aligning to TRBD1. The CDR3 runs 18 residues. Germline lookup yields CDR1 SGHRS and CDR2 YFSETQ. V dropped 0 bases and J dropped 4; count of bases not matched to a gene: 10. The CDR3: CASSLAWDRGLKATEAFF. The DNA for the CDR3 is TGCGCCAGCAGCTTGGCATGGGACAGGGGGCTAAAGGCCACTGAAGCTTTCTTT.

J is TRBJ1-2 and V is TRBV5-1; D unclear. The CDR3 consists of 14 residues. The germline gives CDR1 SGHRS, CDR2 YFSETQ. V was trimmed by 4 bases and J by 4 bases, leaving 14 bases between them. CDR3 loop: CASSPSGRLYGYTF. The CDR3 nucleotides read TGCGCCAGCAGCCCCTCTGGGAGACTCTATGGCTACACCTTC.

The chain combines TRBV19 with TRBJ2-4, with 11 bases matching TRBD2. V lost 8 bases, J lost 10 bases, and 10 bases stayed unmatched. The germline gives CDR1 LNHDA, CDR2 SQIVND (reference sequence). The CDR3 covers 14 residues. CDR3 in amino acids: CASATGTSGIIQYF. In DNA, the CDR3 is TGTGCCAGTGCAACCGGGACTAGCGGAATTATTCAGTACTTC.

The chain recombines TRBV27 with TRBJ2-7, with TRBD2 identical over 7 bases. The V segment lost 7 bases and the J segment 0 bases; nucleotides outside the gene matches: 9. The germline CDR1 and CDR2 sequences are MNHEY and SMNVEV (reference sequence). The CDR3 has 15 residues. The CDR3 is CASKTWGLPSYEQYF. The CDR3 DNA follows: TGTGCCAGCAAGACCTGGGGACTACCCTCCTACGAGCAGTACTTC.

V and J are TRBV11-3 and TRBJ2-1, with D perhaps matching TRBD2 (5 bases). CDR1 and CDR2 (germline): SGHNT, YENEEA. The CDR3 has 16 amino acids. The germline V and J ends were trimmed by 4 bases and 4 bases, with 17 bases remaining between them. The CDR3 is CASSSGPSGPYNEQFF. The CDR3 DNA reads as TGTGCCAGCAGCTCAGGCCCCAGCGGACCTTACAATGAGCAGTTCTTC.

The chain recombines TRBV15 with TRBJ2-3; 16 bases align to TRBD2. Germline loops: CDR1 LNHNV, CDR2 YYDKDF (reference sequence). V was clipped by 6 bases and J by 0 bases; unmatched bases: 15. The CDR3 extends over 21 amino acids. As DNA, the CDR3 is TGTGCCACCAGGCCCCTCCCGGGACTAGCGGGAGGGGGGTGGAGCACAGATACGCAGTATTTT. It codes for CATRPLPGLAGGGWSTDTQYF.

This chain links TRBV28 with TRBJ2-1, with 10 bases fitting TRBD1. The V segment lost 8 bases and the J segment 10 bases; nucleotides outside the gene matches: 20. The CDR3 contains 17 residues. The germline V gene encodes CDR1 MDHEN and CDR2 SYDVKM. The CDR3 is CASGHPHRDRGPGEQFF. In DNA form, the CDR3 reads TGTGCCAGCGGCCACCCCCACCGGGACAGGGGACCGGGCGAGCAGTTCTTC.

V and J are TRBV10-1 and TRBJ2-1; TRBD1 aligns across 8 bases. The ends lost 0 bases at V and 7 bases at J; junction bases unmatched: 11. Germline V gene data show CDR1 as WNHNN and CDR2 as SYGVQD (reference sequence). The CDR3 is 17 amino acids. As DNA, the CDR3 is TGCGCCAGCAGTGAGTCGAGGAAGCAGGGGGCTGGAAATGAGCAGTTCTTC. Encoded protein: CASSESRKQGAGNEQFF.

The rearrangement uses TRBV6-5 and TRBJ1-5; D might be TRBD1 (5 bases). CDR1 and CDR2 from the germline V gene are MNHEY and SVGAGI. The CDR3 covers 15 residues. The germline V and J ends were trimmed by 6 bases and 0 bases, with 12 bases remaining between them. The CDR3 bases are TGTGCCAGCAGCCGCCAGGGAAATAGCAATCAGCCCCAGCATTTT. Amino acids: CASSRQGNSNQPQHF.

The chain links TRBV5-6 to TRBJ2-7; TRBD1 matches at 9 bases. The length of the CDR3 is 14 residues. Germline values: CDR1 SGHDT, CDR2 YYEEEE. V shed 0 bases, J shed 4 bases, and the junction held 2 bases outside the gene matches. CDR3 in DNA: TGTGCCAGCAGCTTGGGGGGACAGGGATACGAGCAGTACTTC. Translated: CASSLGGQGYEQYF.

The chain employs TRBV28 and TRBJ2-2, with D possibly matching TRBD2 (5 bases). The CDR3 runs to 12 residues. The V end was cut by 4 bases, the J end by 5 bases, with 5 bases between. Germline V lookup: CDR1 MDHEN, CDR2 SYDVKM. The DNA for the CDR3 is TGTGCCAGCAGTTGGGAGACCGGGGAGCTGTTTTTT. Translating it yields CASSWETGELFF.

The J gene is TRBJ1-6, the V gene TRBV30; D is perhaps TRBD1 (6 bases). Germline loops: CDR1 GTSNPN, CDR2 SVGIG (reference sequence). Trimming stripped 3 bases from V and 8 bases from J, with 20 bases between. The CDR3 runs to 16 residues. As DNA, the CDR3 is TGTGCCTGGAGACATCCCGGAGGTCAGGGGCATTCACCCCTCCACTTT. Residues: CAWRHPGGQGHSPLHF.